The clone carrying this T cell receptor (beta chain) has a single count. Its specificity is unknown. The data were obtained in a study of T cell responses to AZD1222 COVID-19 vaccine. Study-level findings and limits: Repertoires were collected only later (after the peak T cell response had occurred).

Investigators merged groups given second doses at roughly 4 or roughly 12 weeks. Method: immunoSEQ multiplex PCR; TCRdb's copy keeps in-frame clones and lacks some. This table has about 42,000 clones, approximately 88% appearing once. This CDR3 spans 16 amino acids. J was trimmed by 8 bases and V by 0 bases; bases with no gene match: 6. Germline lookup yields CDR1 SNHLY and CDR2 FYNNEI. This rearrangement joins TRBV2 to TRBJ2-4; TRBD2 matches at 11 bases. This clonotype originated in an adult who received the AZD1222 COVID-19 vaccine. The specimen was peripheral blood, collected 28 days after the second AZD1222 dose. CDR3 loop: CASSEAPSGGFYIQYF. CDR3 bases: TGTGCCAGCAGTGAAGCCCCTAGCGGGGGGTTTTACATTCAGTACTTC.